This record concerns one T cell receptor (beta chain) sequence. Its target is not known. The sample belongs to a study of cytomegalovirus exposure and HLA in healthy donors. V shed 0 bases and J shed 1 base, with 15 bases lying between them. The CDR3 is made up of 17 amino acids. From germline, CDR1 is LNHDA and CDR2 SQIVND (reference sequence). The assay was immunoSEQ multiplex PCR, and TCRdb's table has in-frame clones only and misses some. The sample includes some 130,000 clones, around 93% seen only once; the top ten take over 1.5%. Overall study findings and caveats: First-cohort TCR clusters tended to co-occur in the approximately 110 validation repertoires, a later analysis found.

The sample was PBMCs. This receptor was taken from a man in his late teens or twenties in good health and CMV-seropositive. The chain links TRBV19 to TRBJ1-1; no definite D call. The CDR3 sequence: CASSIDHSPLGNTEAFF. The CDR3 nucleotides are TGTGCCAGTAGTATAGACCACAGTCCCTTGGGGAACACTGAAGCTTTCTTT. Full variable domain (remainder filled in from reference TRBV19 and TRBJ1-1): DGGITQSPKYLFRKEGQNVTLSCEQNLNHDAMYWYRQDPGQGLRLIYYSQIVNDFQKGDIAEGYSVSREKKESFPLTVTSAQKNPTAFYLCASSIDHSPLGNTEAFFGQGTRLTVV.